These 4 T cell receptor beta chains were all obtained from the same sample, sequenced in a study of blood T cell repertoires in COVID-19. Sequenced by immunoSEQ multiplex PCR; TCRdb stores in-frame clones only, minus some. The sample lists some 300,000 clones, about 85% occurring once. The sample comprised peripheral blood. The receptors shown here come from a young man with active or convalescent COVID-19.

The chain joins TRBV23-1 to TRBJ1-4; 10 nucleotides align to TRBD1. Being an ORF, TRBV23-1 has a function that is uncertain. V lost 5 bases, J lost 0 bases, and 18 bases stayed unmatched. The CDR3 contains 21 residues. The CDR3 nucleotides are TGCGCCAGCAGTAACGACGTCGGGACAGGGGATAGAGGGGCAACTAATGAAAAACTGTTTTTT. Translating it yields CASSNDVGTGDRGATNEKLFF.

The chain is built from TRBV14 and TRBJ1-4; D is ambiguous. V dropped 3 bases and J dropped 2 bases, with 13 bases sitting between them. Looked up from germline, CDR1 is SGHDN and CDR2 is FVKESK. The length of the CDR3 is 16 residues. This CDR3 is CASSQAWVGTNEKLFF. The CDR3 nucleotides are TGTGCCAGCAGCCAGGCATGGGTCGGGACTAATGAAAAACTGTTTTTT.

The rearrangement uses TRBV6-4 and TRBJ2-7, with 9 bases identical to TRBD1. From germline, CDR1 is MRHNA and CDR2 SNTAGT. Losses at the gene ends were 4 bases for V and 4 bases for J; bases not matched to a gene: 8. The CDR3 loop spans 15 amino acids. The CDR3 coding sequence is TGTGCCAGCAGTGGGTCGGACAGGGGCAGATACGAGCAGTACTTC. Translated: CASSGSDRGRYEQYF.

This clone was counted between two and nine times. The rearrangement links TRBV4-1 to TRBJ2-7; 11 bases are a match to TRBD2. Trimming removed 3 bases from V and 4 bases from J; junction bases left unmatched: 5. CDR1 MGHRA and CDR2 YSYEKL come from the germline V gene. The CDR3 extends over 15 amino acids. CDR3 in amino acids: CASSQPTSGKYEQYF. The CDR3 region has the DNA TGCGCCAGCAGCCAGCCGACTAGCGGGAAGTACGAGCAGTACTTC.